This T cell receptor (beta chain) appears in the sequencing data of a study of blood T cell repertoires in COVID-19. Study in general: Researchers got acute and convalescent COVID-19 samples from the United States, Italy and Spain. From T cells, B-cell-depleted T cells, or PBMCs came the material, which was cDNA or gDNA.

Those who participated ranged in age from roughly 18 to 89 years and resided in some 24 US areas. Which cohort a participant joined came from the clinical history participants gave. Generated by immunoSEQ multiplex PCR, the TCRdb table keeps only in-frame clones and is missing some. This sample has under 300,000 clones, with under 90% found just once. Germline V gene sequence: CDR1 MNHEY, CDR2 SMNVEV (reference sequence). The CDR3 spans 13 residues. Deletions cut 3 bases from V and 0 bases from J, with 6 bases between. The chain couples TRBV27 to TRBJ2-7; D gene uncertain. This sequence originates from a woman aged 60-75 years who had recovered from COVID-19. What was sequenced was PBMCs or T cells enriched from blood (not recorded which). The CDR3 nucleotides are TGTGCCAGCAGTTTGACATACTCCTACGAGCAGTACTTC. Its protein product is CASSLTYSYEQYF.